This T cell receptor beta chain was sequenced in a study of regulatory and conventional T cells in RAG deficiency. Per germline, CDR1 MNHNS and CDR2 SASEGT. J was trimmed by 5 bases and V by 3 bases; bases with no gene match: 11. The CDR3 is 17 residues long. Whole-study results and caveats: Omenn patients showed >90% Treg-Tconv overlap and shorter CDR3 lengths.

The protocol was immunoSEQ multiplex PCR, while the TCRdb copy is restricted to in-frame clones and leaves out a portion. The sample lists about 29,000 clones; around 96% were seen once. Blood CD4+ CD25-low CD127-high conventional T cells supplied the genomic DNA template. The table lists this clone with a few counts. Its matching antigen is unknown. Separately, the same data were catalogued under a study of regulatory T cells. That paper adds: Amplification used 52 TRBV primers and 13 TRBJ primers. Regulatory T cells showed the strongest V-J pair restriction and V/J gene skewing among patient repertoires.

The sample comprised CD25- CD4+ T cells sorted from blood. This clonotype was sampled from a human donor in good health. The genes are TRBV6-1 and TRBJ1-3, with 9 bases fitting TRBD1. This CDR3 reads CASSEPGTGNRRNTIYF. CDR3 nucleotides: TGTGCCAGCAGTGAGCCGGGGACAGGGAACCGGAGAAACACCATATATTTT.